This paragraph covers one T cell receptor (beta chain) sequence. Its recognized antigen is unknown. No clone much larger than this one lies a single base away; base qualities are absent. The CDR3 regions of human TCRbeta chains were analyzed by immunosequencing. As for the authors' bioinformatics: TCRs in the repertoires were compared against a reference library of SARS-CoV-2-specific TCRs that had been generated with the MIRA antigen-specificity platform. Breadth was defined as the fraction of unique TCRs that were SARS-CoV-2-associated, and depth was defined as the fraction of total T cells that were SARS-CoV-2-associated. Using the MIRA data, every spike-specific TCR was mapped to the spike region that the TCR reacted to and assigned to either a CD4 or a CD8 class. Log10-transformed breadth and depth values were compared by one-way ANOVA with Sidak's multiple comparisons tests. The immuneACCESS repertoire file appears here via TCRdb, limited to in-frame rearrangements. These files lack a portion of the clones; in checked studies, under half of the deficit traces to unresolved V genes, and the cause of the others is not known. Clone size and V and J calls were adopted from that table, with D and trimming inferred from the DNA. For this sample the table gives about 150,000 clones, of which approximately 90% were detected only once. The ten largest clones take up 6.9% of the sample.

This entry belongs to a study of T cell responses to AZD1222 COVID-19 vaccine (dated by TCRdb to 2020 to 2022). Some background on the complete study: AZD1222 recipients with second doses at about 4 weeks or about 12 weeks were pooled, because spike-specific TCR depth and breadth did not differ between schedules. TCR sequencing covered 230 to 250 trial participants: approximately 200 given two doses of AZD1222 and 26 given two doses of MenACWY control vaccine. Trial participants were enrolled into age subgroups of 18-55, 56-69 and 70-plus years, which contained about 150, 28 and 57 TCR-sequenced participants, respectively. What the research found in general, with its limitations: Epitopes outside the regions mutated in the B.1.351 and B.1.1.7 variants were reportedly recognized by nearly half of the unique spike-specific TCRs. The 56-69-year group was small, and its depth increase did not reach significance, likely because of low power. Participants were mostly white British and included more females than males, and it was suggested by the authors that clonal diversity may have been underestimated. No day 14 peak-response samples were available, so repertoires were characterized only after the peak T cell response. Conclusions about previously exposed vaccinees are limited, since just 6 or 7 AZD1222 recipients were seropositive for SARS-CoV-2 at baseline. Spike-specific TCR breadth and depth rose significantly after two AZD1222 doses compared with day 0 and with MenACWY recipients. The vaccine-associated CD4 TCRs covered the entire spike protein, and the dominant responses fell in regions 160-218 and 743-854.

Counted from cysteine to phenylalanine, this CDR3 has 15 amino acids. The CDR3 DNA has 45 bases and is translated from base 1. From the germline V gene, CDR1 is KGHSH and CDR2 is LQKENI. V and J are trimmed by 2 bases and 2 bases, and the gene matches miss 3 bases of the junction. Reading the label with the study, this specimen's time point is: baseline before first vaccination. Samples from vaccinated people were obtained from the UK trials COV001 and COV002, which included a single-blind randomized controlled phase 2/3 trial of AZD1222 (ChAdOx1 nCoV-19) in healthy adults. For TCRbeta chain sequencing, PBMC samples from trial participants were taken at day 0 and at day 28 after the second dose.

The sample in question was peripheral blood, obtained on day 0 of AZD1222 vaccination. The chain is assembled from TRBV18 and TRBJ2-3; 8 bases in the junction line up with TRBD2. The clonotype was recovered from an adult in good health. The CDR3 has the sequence CASSPELADTDTQYF. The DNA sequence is TGTGCCAGCTCACCAGAACTAGCGGACACAGATACGCAGTATTTT.